The next 9 T cell receptor beta chains were all read from a single sample in a study of T cell changes during pregnancy in multiple sclerosis. Here immunoSEQ multiplex PCR was the method, and the copy in TCRdb shows in-frame clones only, minus some. Of 39,000 or so clones detected, 94% appear once; the ten largest clones hold roughly 8.1%. The source was CD8+ T cells from peripheral blood mononuclear cells, collected in the third trimester of pregnancy. All receptors come from a female donor with multiple sclerosis, enrolled in a pregnancy study.

This clone has only one observation. This chain joins TRBV9 and TRBJ2-1; D is possibly TRBD1 (6 bases). Trimming took 0 bases from V and 4 from J, leaving 11 bases between them. Germline V gene data show CDR1 as SGDLS and CDR2 as YYNGEE. CDR3 length: 15 residues. The CDR3 bases are TGTGCCAGCAGCGTAGGGGGGACATTTTACAATGAGCAGTTCTTC. It yields the protein CASSVGGTFYNEQFF.

This clone has a single count. One end of the junction is discordant with germline, which a read error may explain. CDR3 region: CASSLDFSSYEQCF. CDR3 nucleotides: TGTGCCAGCAGCTTGGACTTTTCCTCCTACGAGCAGTGCTTC. The chain couples TRBV7-9 to TRBJ2-7; the D gene is possibly TRBD2 (5 bases). Germline CDR1 is SEHNR and CDR2 is FQNEAQ (reference sequence). The CDR3 covers 14 residues.

As to this clone: At the DNA level, this CDR3 is encoded by other sequences in the same sample as well. The rearrangement joins TRBV29-1 to TRBJ2-6; no reliable D call. The V and J ends lost 5 bases and 0 bases respectively, with 8 bases between them. The germline CDR1 and CDR2 sequences are SQVTM and ANQGSEA. The CDR3 has 14 amino acids. The CDR3 nucleotides read TGCAGCGTTAGAACGAGCTCTGGGGCCAACGTCCTGACTTTC. It is translated as CSVRTSSGANVLTF.

V usage is TRBV4-2 and J usage is TRBJ1-4, with D hard to call. This CDR3 is built from 16 residues. CDR1 and CDR2 (germline): LGHNA, YNFKEQ. The germline V and J ends were trimmed by 1 base and 8 bases, with 17 bases remaining between them. The CDR3 coding sequence is TGTGCCAGCAGCCAAGTACGAATAGTAACGGGGGAAAAACTGTTTTTT. Translating it yields CASSQVRIVTGEKLFF.

The chain joins TRBV13 to TRBJ2-5; 10 bases are a match to TRBD2. There are 17 residues in the CDR3. The ends lost 4 bases at V and 0 bases at J; junction bases unmatched: 8. Germline values: CDR1 PRHDT, CDR2 FYEKMQ (reference sequence). The DNA for the CDR3 is TGTGCCAGCAGCTCCGTAGCGGGAGGAGCGTACCAAGAGACCCAGTACTTC. Amino acid sequence: CASSSVAGGAYQETQYF. Filled out from reference TRBV13 and TRBJ2-5, the complete variable domain reads AAGVIQSPRHLIKEKRETATLKCYPIPRHDTVYWYQQGPGQDPQFLISFYEKMQSDKGSIPDRFSAQQFSDYHSELNMSSLELGDSALYFCASSSVAGGAYQETQYFGPGTRLLVL.

The chain carries TRBV15 and TRBJ1-2; D unresolved. CDR3 length: 15 amino acids. The V and J ends lost 0 bases and 0 bases respectively, with 8 bases between them. The germline CDR1 and CDR2 sequences are LNHNV and YYDKDF (reference sequence). CDR3 in amino acids: CATSRERISNYGYTF. The CDR3, as DNA: TGTGCCACCAGCAGAGAGAGGATCTCTAACTATGGCTACACCTTC.

The chain joins TRBV9 to TRBJ2-1, with a tentative D call TRBD1 (5 bases). The CDR3 is 12 residues long. Trimming left V 1 base short and J 6 bases short, with 5 bases between. CDR1 is SGDLS and CDR2 is YYNGEE in the germline V gene. DNA of the CDR3: TGTGCCAGCAGCGTAACAGGCAATGAGCAGTTCTTC. As protein: CASSVTGNEQFF.

This chain uses TRBV2 with TRBJ2-1, with a weak D call TRBD2 (5 bases). Germline V CDR1 and CDR2: SNHLY, FYNNEI. Trimming removed 8 bases from V and 5 bases from J, with 13 bases in between. The CDR3 contains 13 residues. This CDR3 reads CASLGLANNEQFF. CDR3 DNA: TGTGCCAGCCTAGGGCTAGCCAACAATGAGCAGTTCTTC.

This chain uses TRBV27 with TRBJ2-7; possible D gene TRBD1, 6 bases. Germline V gene data show CDR1 as MNHEY and CDR2 as SMNVEV (reference sequence). V shed 2 bases and J shed 4 bases, with 12 bases lying between them. The CDR3 runs to 14 residues. The CDR3: CASSLQGLSYEQYF. The CDR3, as DNA: TGTGCCAGCAGTTTACAGGGGCTGTCGTACGAGCAGTACTTC.